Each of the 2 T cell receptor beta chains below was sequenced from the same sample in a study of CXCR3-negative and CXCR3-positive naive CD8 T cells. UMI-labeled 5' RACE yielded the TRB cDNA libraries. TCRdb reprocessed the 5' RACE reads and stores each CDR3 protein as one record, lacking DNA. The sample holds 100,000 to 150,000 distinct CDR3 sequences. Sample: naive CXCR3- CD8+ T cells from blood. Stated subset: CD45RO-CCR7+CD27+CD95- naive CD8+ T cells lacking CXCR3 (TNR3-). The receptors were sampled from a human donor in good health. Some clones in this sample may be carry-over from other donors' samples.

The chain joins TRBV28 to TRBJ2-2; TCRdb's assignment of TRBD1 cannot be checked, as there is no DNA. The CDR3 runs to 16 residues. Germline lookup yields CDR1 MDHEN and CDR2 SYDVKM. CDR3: CASSLGTGVNTGELFF.

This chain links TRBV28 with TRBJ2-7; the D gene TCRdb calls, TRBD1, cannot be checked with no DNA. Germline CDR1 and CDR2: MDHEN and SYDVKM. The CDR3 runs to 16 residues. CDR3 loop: CASSLLTGGDTYEQYF.